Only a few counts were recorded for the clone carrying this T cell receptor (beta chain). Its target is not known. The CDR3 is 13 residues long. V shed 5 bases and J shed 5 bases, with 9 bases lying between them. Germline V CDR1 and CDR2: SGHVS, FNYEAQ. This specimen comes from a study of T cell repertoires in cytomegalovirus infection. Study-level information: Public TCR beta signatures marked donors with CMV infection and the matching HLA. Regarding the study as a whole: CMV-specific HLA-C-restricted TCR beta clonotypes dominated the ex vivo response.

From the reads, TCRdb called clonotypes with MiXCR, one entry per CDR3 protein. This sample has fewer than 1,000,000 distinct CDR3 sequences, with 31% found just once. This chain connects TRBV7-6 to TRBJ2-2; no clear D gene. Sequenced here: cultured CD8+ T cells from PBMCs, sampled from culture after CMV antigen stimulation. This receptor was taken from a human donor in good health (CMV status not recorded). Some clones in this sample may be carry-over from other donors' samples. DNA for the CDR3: TGTGCCAGCAGCGATTCGCGAACCGGGGAGCTGTTTTTT. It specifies CASSDSRTGELFF.